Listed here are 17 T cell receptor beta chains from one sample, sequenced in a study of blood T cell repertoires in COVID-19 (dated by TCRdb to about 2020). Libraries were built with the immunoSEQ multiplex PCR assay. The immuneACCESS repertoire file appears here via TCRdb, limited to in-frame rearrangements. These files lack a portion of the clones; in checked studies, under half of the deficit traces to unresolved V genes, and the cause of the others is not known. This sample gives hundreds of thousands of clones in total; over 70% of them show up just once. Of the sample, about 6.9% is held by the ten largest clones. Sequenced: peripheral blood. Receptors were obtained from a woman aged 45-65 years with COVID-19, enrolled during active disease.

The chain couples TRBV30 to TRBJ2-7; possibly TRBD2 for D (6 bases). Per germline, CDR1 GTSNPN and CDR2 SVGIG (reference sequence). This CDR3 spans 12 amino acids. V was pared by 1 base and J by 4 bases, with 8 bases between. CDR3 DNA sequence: TGTGCCTGGAGTGGTGGACTATACGAGCAGTACTTC. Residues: CAWSGGLYEQYF.

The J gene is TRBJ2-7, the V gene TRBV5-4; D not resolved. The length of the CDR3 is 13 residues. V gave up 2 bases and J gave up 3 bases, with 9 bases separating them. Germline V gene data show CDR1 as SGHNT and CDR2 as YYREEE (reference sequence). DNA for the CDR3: TGTGCCAGCAGCTTTGCATTGAGCTACGAGCAGTACTTC. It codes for CASSFALSYEQYF.

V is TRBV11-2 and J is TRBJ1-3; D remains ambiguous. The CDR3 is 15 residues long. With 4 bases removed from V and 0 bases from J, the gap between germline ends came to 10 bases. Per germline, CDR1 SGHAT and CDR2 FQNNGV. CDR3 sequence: CASSSRLSSGNTIYF. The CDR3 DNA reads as TGTGCCAGCAGCTCCCGACTGAGCTCTGGAAACACCATATATTTT. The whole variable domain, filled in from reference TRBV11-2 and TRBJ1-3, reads EAGVAQSPRYKIIEKRQSVAFWCNPISGHATLYWYQQILGQGPKLLIQFQNNGVVDDSQLPKDRFSAERLKGVDSTLKIQPAKLEDSAVYLCASSSRLSSGNTIYFGEGSWLTVV.

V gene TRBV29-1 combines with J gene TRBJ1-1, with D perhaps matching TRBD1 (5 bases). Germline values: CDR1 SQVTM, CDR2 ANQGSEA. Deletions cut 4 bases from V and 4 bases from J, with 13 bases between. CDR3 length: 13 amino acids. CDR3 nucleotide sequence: TGCAGCGTTGGCCTGGGGCGAGTCACTGAAGCTTTCTTT. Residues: CSVGLGRVTEAFF.

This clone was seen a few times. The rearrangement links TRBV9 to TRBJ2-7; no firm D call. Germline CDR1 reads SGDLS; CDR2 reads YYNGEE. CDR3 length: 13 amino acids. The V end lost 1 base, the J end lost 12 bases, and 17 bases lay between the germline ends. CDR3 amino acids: CASSVNRKSPSYF. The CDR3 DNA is TGTGCCAGCAGCGTAAACAGAAAGTCCCCCTCGTACTTC.

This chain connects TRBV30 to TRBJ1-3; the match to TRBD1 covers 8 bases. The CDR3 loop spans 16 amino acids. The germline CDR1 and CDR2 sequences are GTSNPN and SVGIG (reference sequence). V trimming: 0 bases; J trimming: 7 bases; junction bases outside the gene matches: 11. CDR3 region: CAWSVGQGGRWNTIYF. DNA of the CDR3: TGTGCCTGGAGTGTAGGACAGGGCGGGCGGTGGAACACCATATATTTT.

CDR3 bases: TGTGCCAGCAGCCGGACAGGGAGCTCCTACGAGCAGTACTTC. Protein product: CASSRTGSSYEQYF. This chain joins TRBV7-2 and TRBJ2-7; 8 nucleotides align to TRBD1. The CDR3 totals 14 residues. Germline loops: CDR1 SGHTA, CDR2 FQGNSA. V lost 5 bases to trimming and J lost 0 bases; unmatched junction nucleotides: 3.

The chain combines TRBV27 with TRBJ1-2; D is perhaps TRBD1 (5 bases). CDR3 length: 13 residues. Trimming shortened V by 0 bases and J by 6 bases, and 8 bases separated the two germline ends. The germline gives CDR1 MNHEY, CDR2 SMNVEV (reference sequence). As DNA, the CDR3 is TGTGCCAGCAGTTTATCTGGGACTCATGGCTACACCTTC. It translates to CASSLSGTHGYTF.

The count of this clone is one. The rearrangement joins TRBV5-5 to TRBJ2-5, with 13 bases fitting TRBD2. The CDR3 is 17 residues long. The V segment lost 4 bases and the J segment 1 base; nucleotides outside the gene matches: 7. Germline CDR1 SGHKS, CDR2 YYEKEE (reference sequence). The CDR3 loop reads CASSGGLAGPLQETQYF. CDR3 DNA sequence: TGTGCCAGCAGCGGGGGACTAGCGGGACCGCTCCAAGAGACCCAGTACTTC.

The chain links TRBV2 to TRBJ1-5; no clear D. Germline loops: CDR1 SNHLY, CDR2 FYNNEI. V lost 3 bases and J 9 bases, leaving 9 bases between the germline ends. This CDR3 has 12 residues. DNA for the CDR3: TGTGCCAGCAGTGACCGAGCGGGGCCCCAGCATTTT. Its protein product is CASSDRAGPQHF. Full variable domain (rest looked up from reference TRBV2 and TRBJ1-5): EPEVTQTPSHQVTQMGQEVILRCVPISNHLYFYWYRQILGQKVEFLVSFYNNEISEKSEIFDDQFSVERPDGSNFTLKIRSTKLEDSAMYFCASSDRAGPQHFGDGTRLSIL.

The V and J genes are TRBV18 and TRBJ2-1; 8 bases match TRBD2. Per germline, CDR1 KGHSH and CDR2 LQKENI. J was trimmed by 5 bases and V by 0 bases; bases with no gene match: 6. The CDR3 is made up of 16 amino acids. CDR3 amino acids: CASSPPALAGNNEQFF. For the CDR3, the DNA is TGTGCCAGCTCACCACCGGCGCTAGCGGGTAACAATGAGCAGTTCTTC.

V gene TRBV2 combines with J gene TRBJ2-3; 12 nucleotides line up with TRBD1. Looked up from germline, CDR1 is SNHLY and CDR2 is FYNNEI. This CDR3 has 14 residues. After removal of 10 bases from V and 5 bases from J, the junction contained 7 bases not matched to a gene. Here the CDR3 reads CANRDRGRGDTQYF. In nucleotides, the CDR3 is TGTGCCAACCGGGACAGGGGGCGCGGAGATACGCAGTATTTT.

CDR3 nucleotides: TGTGCCAGCAGCTCAGGGGGCCGAAACTATGGCTACACCTTC. Protein product: CASSSGGRNYGYTF. The chain recombines TRBV5-4 with TRBJ1-2; 8 nucleotides line up with TRBD1. The CDR3 is 14 amino acids. The germline gives CDR1 SGHNT, CDR2 YYREEE (reference sequence). The V segment lost 3 bases and the J segment 2 bases; nucleotides outside the gene matches: 3.

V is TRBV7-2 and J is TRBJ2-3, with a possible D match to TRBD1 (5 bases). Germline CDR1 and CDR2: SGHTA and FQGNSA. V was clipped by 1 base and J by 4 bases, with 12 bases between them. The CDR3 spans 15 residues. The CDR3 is CASSLVPGLADTQYF. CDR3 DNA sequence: TGTGCCAGCAGCTTAGTACCAGGGCTTGCAGATACGCAGTATTTT.

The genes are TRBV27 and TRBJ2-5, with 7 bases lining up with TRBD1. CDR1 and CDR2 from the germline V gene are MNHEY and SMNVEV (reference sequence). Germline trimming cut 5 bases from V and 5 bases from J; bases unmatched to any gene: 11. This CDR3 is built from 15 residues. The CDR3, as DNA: TGTGCCAGCAGTCCGGAGGACAGGCCTCGGGAGACCCAGTACTTC. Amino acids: CASSPEDRPRETQYF.

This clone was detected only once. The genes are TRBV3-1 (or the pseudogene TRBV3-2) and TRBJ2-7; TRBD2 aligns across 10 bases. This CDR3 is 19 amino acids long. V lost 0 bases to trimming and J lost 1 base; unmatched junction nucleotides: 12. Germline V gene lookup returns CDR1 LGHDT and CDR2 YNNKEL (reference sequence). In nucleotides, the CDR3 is TGTGCCAGCAGCCAAGATAGCGGTAGCGGGAGGAGTTGGTCCTACGAGCAGTACTTC. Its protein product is CASSQDSGSGRSWSYEQYF.

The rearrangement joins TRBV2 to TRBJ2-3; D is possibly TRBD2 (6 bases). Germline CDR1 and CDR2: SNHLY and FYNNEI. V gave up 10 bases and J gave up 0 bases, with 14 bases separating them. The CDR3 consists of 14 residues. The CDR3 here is CATLGGISTDTQYF. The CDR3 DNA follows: TGTGCCACCCTCGGCGGGATTAGCACAGATACGCAGTATTTT.